This T cell receptor beta chain originates from a study of neurological immune-mediated disorders (dated by TCRdb to between 2018 and 2021). Some background on the complete study: Of the 35 or so multiple sclerosis patients, about 30 had relapsing-remitting MS and 3 had secondary progressive MS. The study compared peripheral blood TCR-beta repertoires of HTLV-I-associated myelopathy (HAM/TSP) patients, multiple sclerosis patients and healthy controls using UMI-based sequencing. The approximately 96 TCR-beta libraries covered PBMC samples along with longitudinal samples, technical triplicates, and paired sorted CD4+ and CD8+ T-cell subsets. The cohort comprised 68 subjects: roughly 15 HAM/TSP patients, approximately 34 multiple sclerosis patients and 20 or so healthy controls.

Unsorted PBMC libraries were generated from 2 million PBMCs stored in RNAlater at -80 °C until RNA extraction. The multiple sclerosis patients were enrolled in a US clinical protocol that used magnetic resonance imaging to evaluate disease progression. Peripheral blood was subjected to Ficoll-Hypaque density gradient centrifugation to isolate PBMCs, which were then cryopreserved in liquid nitrogen. cDNA was synthesized by template-switch 5'RACE using a primer with a 10-nucleotide random unique molecular identifier that tagged each TCR transcript. Every sequencing run covered 15-18 subjects and yielded more than 180 million TCR-beta sequences. The RNeasy kit was used to extract total RNA. Using the KAPA Real-time Library Amplification kit, TCR-beta VDJ regions were amplified with primers for the TCR constant region and the 5'RACE anchor. A first PCR added sample indexes and Illumina adaptors, and a second PCR then raised library yield. The roughly 650 bp TCR product was size-selected on a 2% E-gel SizeSelection system after Ampure bead purification. Before pooling, library quality was checked on a Bioanalyzer, concentration was measured with Qubit, and libraries were quantified with the Kapa Library Quantification kit. Paired-end 2 x 150 bp sequencing of the libraries was performed on an Illumina HiSeq 2500. To increase sequence diversity, about 24-32% phiX was spiked into each library pool. In the authors' own workflow: The UMI-based MiGEC pipeline processed quality-filtered reads and removed over 80% of raw TCR sequences during error correction. IMGT germline references were used for alignment of VDJ genes, and clonotypes were defined by a unique CDR3 amino acid sequence together with V-J genes. Clonal expansion, Shannon diversity and CDR3 relatedness (CalcPairwiseDistances, ClusterSamples) were evaluated with VDJtools, and phylogenetic trees were built with CLCbio workbench. A clone was classed as expanded if it had 8 or more unique UMIs, a cutoff based on coefficient-of-variation modelling across technical triplicates. TCRdb reworked the public reads: Q25 trimming with fastp, MiXCR clone assembly, productive beta chains retained. Merged by CDR3 protein, the rows form single entries marked with the most common genes and DNA. What appears here as the V and J calls and clone size reflects TCRdb's work, not the paper's. The table for this sample lists roughly 100,000 distinct CDR3 sequences; 3% to 4% of them were counted only once. Clones ranked in the top ten supply about 3% of the sample.

This clonotype was found many times. The antigen it binds to is not known. No much larger clone exists at a distance of one base, and base qualities are not known. Broader findings and caveats from the paper: The MS cluster was not associated with any clinical or MRI features, and the authors stated that larger cohorts are needed. In a phylogenetic analysis, the repertoires of 18 out of 34 MS patients fell into a single cluster of related CDR3 sequences, pointing to a possible signature at the repertoire level. No identical CDR3 amino acid sequences were shared among expanded clones across subjects, suggesting private TCR-beta repertoires in all groups. TCR clonal expansion was highest in HAM/TSP patients and lowest in MS patients, with MS patients falling below even healthy controls.

CDR1 and CDR2 were assigned from the germline V gene as SGHRS and YFSETQ. Trimming accounts for 4 bases at V and 4 bases at J, while the number of junction bases matched to no gene is 10. Including cysteine and phenylalanine, the CDR3 has 16 amino acids. Solely the CDR3 DNA is kept, with 48 bases framed from the first base. The rearranged chain carries TRBV5-1 and TRBJ2-1; 8 central bases correspond to TRBD1. Sequences were obtained from PBMCs. This TCR was recovered from a woman aged 50 to 60 with multiple sclerosis. The CDR3 corresponds to CASSREQGGRYNEQFF. The sequenced DNA is TGCGCCAGCAGCAGGGAACAGGGGGGAAGGTACAATGAGCAGTTCTTC.